The 24 T cell receptor beta chains below were found in one sample sequenced in a study of early T cells in non-severe SARS-CoV-2 infection. TCRdb itself ran the 5' RACE reads through MiXCR, one entry per CDR3 protein. The data contain about 64,000 distinct CDR3 sequences, roughly an eighth of them singletons. This specimen consisted of whole blood, obtained at baseline. The receptor set was obtained from an adult who was a healthcare worker with PCR-confirmed SARS-CoV-2 infection or an uninfected control (not recorded which).

This clonotype showed up just a few times. V is TRBV4-3 and J is TRBJ1-2; TRBD1 might be the D (6 bases). V was shortened by 4 bases and J by 0 bases, with 15 bases between the two germline ends. CDR3 length: 16 residues. Germline CDR1 is LGHNA and CDR2 is YSLEER. The CDR3: CASSRDRLIANYGYTF. As DNA, the CDR3 is TGCGCCAGCAGCCGAGACAGGCTTATAGCTAACTATGGCTACACCTTC.

V gene TRBV9 combines with J gene TRBJ1-6, with 9 nucleotides matching TRBD1. Unmatched junction bases numbered 3, after V lost 3 bases and J lost 8 bases. This CDR3 is built from 14 residues. Germline CDR1 is SGDLS and CDR2 is YYNGEE. The CDR3 DNA sequence: TGTGCCAGCAGCGCGGACAGGGGAGATTCACCCCTCCACTTT. Translated, it gives CASSADRGDSPLHF.

This clonotype was detected ten times or more. The chain is built from TRBV7-9 and TRBJ2-7, with 8 bases aligning to TRBD2. Germline-derived CDR1 and CDR2 are SEHNR and FQNEAQ (reference sequence). J gave up 6 bases and V 4 bases, and 2 bases lay outside the gene matches. The CDR3 spans 12 residues. The CDR3 sequence is CASSYTSGEQYF. DNA of the CDR3: TGTGCCAGCAGCTACACTAGCGGCGAGCAGTACTTC.

The rearrangement links TRBV5-1 to TRBJ1-3; TRBD1 aligns across 7 bases. V was pared by 3 bases and J by 2 bases, with 2 bases of the junction left unmatched. This CDR3 is 14 amino acids long. The germline gives CDR1 SGHRS, CDR2 YFSETQ. DNA of the CDR3: TGCGCCAGCAGCTCGGACAGGACTGGAAACACCATATATTTT. It specifies CASSSDRTGNTIYF. The variable domain in full, with the rest retrieved from reference TRBV5-1 and TRBJ1-3, is KAGVTQTPRYLIKTRGQQVTLSCSPISGHRSVSWYQQTPGQGLQFLFEYFSETQRNKGNFPGRFSGRQFSNSRSEMNVSTLELGDSALYLCASSSDRTGNTIYFGEGSWLTVV.

The chain recombines TRBV5-4 with TRBJ2-7; D is uncertain. This CDR3 contains 14 residues. V dropped 0 bases and J dropped 0 bases, with 7 bases sitting between them. Per germline, CDR1 SGHNT and CDR2 YYREEE (reference sequence). The chain's CDR3 is CASSLEQSSYEQYF. CDR3 DNA sequence: TGTGCCAGCAGCTTGGAACAGAGCTCCTACGAGCAGTACTTC.

The chain recombines TRBV5-1 with TRBJ1-3, with a weak D call TRBD1 (5 bases). V gave up 0 bases and J gave up 4 bases, with 11 bases separating them. The CDR3 is 15 amino acids. From germline, CDR1 is SGHRS and CDR2 YFSETQ. CDR3 DNA: TGCGCCAGCAGCTTGGATTGGGGGGAAGGAAACACCATATATTTT. It codes for CASSLDWGEGNTIYF. The variable domain in full, completed from reference TRBV5-1 and TRBJ1-3, reads KAGVTQTPRYLIKTRGQQVTLSCSPISGHRSVSWYQQTPGQGLQFLFEYFSETQRNKGNFPGRFSGRQFSNSRSEMNVSTLELGDSALYLCASSLDWGEGNTIYFGEGSWLTVV.

V is TRBV27 and J is TRBJ1-6; 7 bases map to TRBD1. V shed 6 bases and J 0 bases; nucleotides not matched to a gene: 2. Germline CDR1 MNHEY, CDR2 SMNVEV (reference sequence). There are 15 residues in the CDR3. Written as DNA, the CDR3 is TGTGCCAGCAGGAACAGGGGCTCCTATAATTCACCCCTCCACTTT. This codes for CASRNRGSYNSPLHF.

This clonotype was seen at least ten times. The J gene is TRBJ2-1, the V gene TRBV12-3 or TRBV12-4; D might be TRBD2 (5 bases). The V gene lost 2 bases and the J gene lost 14 bases, with 16 bases spanning the gap. This CDR3 comprises 13 residues. The DNA for the CDR3 is TGTGCCAGCAGTTTATCTATAATAGCGTCGAAGTTCTTC. It codes for CASSLSIIASKFF.

V gene TRBV10-2 combines with J gene TRBJ2-1, with 10 bases identical to TRBD2. The CDR3 sequence is 15 residues long. From germline, CDR1 is WSHSY and CDR2 SAAADI. V shed 5 bases and J 6 bases; nucleotides not matched to a gene: 7. The DNA for the CDR3 is TGCGCCAGCAGTCGGATAGCGGGGGGAGGCAATGAGCAGTTCTTC. Residues: CASSRIAGGGNEQFF.

The genes are TRBV2 and TRBJ2-5; perhaps TRBD2 as D (6 bases). The germline gives CDR1 SNHLY, CDR2 FYNNEI. Trimming pared 1 base from V and 4 bases from J, leaving 16 bases between. This CDR3 is 16 amino acids long. CDR3 amino acids: CASSEGVAVRGETQYF. The CDR3 region has the DNA TGTGCCAGCAGTGAAGGGGTAGCGGTGCGGGGAGAGACCCAGTACTTC.

The chain uses TRBV11-2 and TRBJ2-1; possible D gene TRBD2, 6 bases. CDR1 and CDR2 (germline): SGHAT, FQNNGV. Trimming removed 1 base at V and 6 bases at J, with 13 bases between. The CDR3 is 15 amino acids. The CDR3 nucleotides read TGTGCCAGCAGCTTAGTTCGGGCGGGGAGCAATGAGCAGTTCTTC. It specifies CASSLVRAGSNEQFF. Based on the CDR3 plus reference TRBV11-2 and TRBJ2-1, the full variable domain is EAGVAQSPRYKIIEKRQSVAFWCNPISGHATLYWYQQILGQGPKLLIQFQNNGVVDDSQLPKDRFSAERLKGVDSTLKIQPAKLEDSAVYLCASSLVRAGSNEQFFGPGTRLTVL.

The V call is TRBV19, the J call TRBJ1-5; D is unresolved. This CDR3 contains 13 residues. Germline V gene sequence: CDR1 LNHDA, CDR2 SQIVND (reference sequence). Between the trimmed V and J ends, which lost 7 bases and 3 bases, there was a span of 10 bases. The CDR3 bases are TGTGCCAGTAATTTGGGTATCAATCAGCCCCAGCATTTT. Translating gives CASNLGINQPQHF. The whole variable domain, filled in from reference TRBV19 and TRBJ1-5, reads DGGITQSPKYLFRKEGQNVTLSCEQNLNHDAMYWYRQDPGQGLRLIYYSQIVNDFQKGDIAEGYSVSREKKESFPLTVTSAQKNPTAFYLCASNLGINQPQHFGDGTRLSIL.

The chain carries TRBV6-5 and TRBJ2-5, with TRBD2 matching 7 bases. The CDR3 is made up of 15 amino acids. Germline lookup yields CDR1 MNHEY and CDR2 SVGAGI. The junction had 5 bases not matched to a gene; V was cut back by 2 bases and J by 2 bases. CDR3 nucleotides: TGTGCCAGCAGTTACGTACCGGGGGGACAAGAGACCCAGTACTTC. Its protein is CASSYVPGGQETQYF.

The chain uses TRBV12-3 or TRBV12-4 and TRBJ2-2; D call uncertain. Trimming took off 2 bases at V and 2 bases at J, with 9 bases between the two ends. The CDR3 runs 15 residues. CDR3 in DNA: TGTGCCAGCAGTTTACCCTGGCCTAACACCGGGGAGCTGTTTTTT. Its protein is CASSLPWPNTGELFF.

The table lists this clonotype with a few counts. The rearrangement links TRBV7-9 to TRBJ1-1; D is unclear. Germline assignment: CDR1 SEHNR and CDR2 FQNEAQ (reference sequence). CDR3 length: 15 residues. V was shortened by 0 bases and J by 5 bases, with 13 bases between the two germline ends. In DNA, the CDR3 is TGTGCCAGCAGCTTAGCGCCCGGAGGAGGGACTGAAGCTTTCTTT. It encodes CASSLAPGGGTEAFF.

This clonotype was seen more than once but under ten times. J is TRBJ2-7 and V is TRBV18, with D uncertain. This CDR3 has 12 residues. CDR1 and CDR2 (germline): KGHSH, LQKENI. V was clipped by 3 bases and J by 4 bases, with 7 bases between them. Here the CDR3 DNA reads TGTGCCAGCTCACCGTCGGTTTACGAGCAGTACTTC. Its protein is CASSPSVYEQYF.

A word on this clonotype: One base away lies a much larger clone, so this may be a sequencing read error. The chain is built from TRBV6-2 or TRBV6-3 and TRBJ2-3; 13 bases match TRBD2. Germline loops: CDR1 MNHEY, CDR2 SVGEGT. The CDR3 extends over 14 amino acids. The trim removed 6 bases at V and 5 bases at J, leaving 2 bases unmatched. This CDR3 is CASRGLAGLDTQYF. CDR3 in DNA: TGTGCCAGCAGGGGACTAGCGGGGTTAGATACGCAGTATTTT.

There are many counts of this clonotype. This sequence joins TRBV19 and TRBJ2-6, with TRBD1 matching 7 bases. Germline loops: CDR1 LNHDA, CDR2 SQIVND (reference sequence). The CDR3 has 16 residues. V lost 6 bases, J lost 4 bases, and 9 bases stayed unmatched. The CDR3 coding sequence is TGTGCCAGTAGATACCCACAGGGGTTAGGGGCCAACGTCCTGACTTTC. Translating it yields CASRYPQGLGANVLTF.

This clonotype was counted a few times. The gene calls are TRBV30 and TRBJ2-7; 9 nucleotides agree with TRBD1. V was pared by 1 base and J by 2 bases, with 3 bases of the junction left unmatched. The CDR3 contains 14 residues. Germline V lookup: CDR1 GTSNPN, CDR2 SVGIG (reference sequence). CDR3 sequence: CAWSAGQGTYEQYF. The CDR3 DNA is TGTGCCTGGAGTGCCGGACAGGGGACCTACGAGCAGTACTTC. Full variable domain (rest looked up from reference TRBV30 and TRBJ2-7): SQTIHQWPATLVQPVGSPLSLECTVEGTSNPNLYWYRQAAGRGLQLLFYSVGIGQISSEVPQNLSASRPQDRQFILSSKKLLLSDSGFYLCAWSAGQGTYEQYFGPGTRLTVT.

The rearrangement links TRBV28 to TRBJ2-7; D might be TRBD2 (6 bases). Trimming took off 6 bases at V and 0 bases at J, with 15 bases between the two ends. Germline CDR1 and CDR2: MDHEN and SYDVKM. The CDR3 runs to 15 residues. DNA for the CDR3: TGTGCCAGCAGGGGACCGGGACTCGGCTCCTACGAGCAGTACTTC. Protein: CASRGPGLGSYEQYF.

There are many counts of this clonotype. The genes are TRBV19 and TRBJ1-4; no definite D call. Germline lookup yields CDR1 LNHDA and CDR2 SQIVND (reference sequence). The CDR3 length is 14 residues. Trimming took 6 bases from V and 6 from J, leaving 14 bases between them. CDR3 in DNA: TGTGCCAGTAGCAGGACGGAGGACTATGAAAAACTGTTTTTT. It yields the protein CASSRTEDYEKLFF.

The rearrangement links TRBV20-1 to TRBJ1-2, with 8 bases matching TRBD1. CDR3 size: 19 residues. The ends lost 0 bases at V and 7 bases at J; junction bases unmatched: 22. Germline V gene data show CDR1 as DFQATT and CDR2 as SNEGSKA (reference sequence). The DNA of the CDR3 is TGCAGTGCTAGAGAAAGCCCAGGGGGCTTCGAGTATTTGCCTGGTGGCTACACCTTC. It translates to CSARESPGGFEYLPGGYTF.

V is TRBV5-5 and J is TRBJ2-1; 11 bases agree with TRBD2. V was pared by 4 bases and J by 4 bases, with 4 bases of the junction left unmatched. Germline V CDR1 and CDR2: SGHKS, YYEKEE (reference sequence). The CDR3 loop spans 15 amino acids. CDR3 nucleotides: TGTGCCAGCAGCCGGGGACTAGCGGATTACAATGAGCAGTTCTTC. Residues: CASSRGLADYNEQFF.

V and J are TRBV20-1 and TRBJ2-1; the D is unclear. The CDR3 totals 12 residues. V dropped 5 bases and J dropped 3 bases, with 8 bases sitting between them. Germline CDR1 and CDR2: DFQATT and SNEGSKA (reference sequence). CDR3 in DNA: TGCAGTGCTGATAGCAGCTACAATGAGCAGTTCTTC. Amino acid sequence: CSADSSYNEQFF.